This T cell receptor (beta chain) was observed in a study of blood T cell repertoires in COVID-19. Study-wide context: Sources were T cells, B-cell-depleted T cells, or PBMCs; the material itself was cDNA or gDNA.

Trimming removed 0 bases from V and 4 bases from J; junction bases left unmatched: 2. This CDR3 region has 14 residues. Germline loops: CDR1 LGHDT, CDR2 YNNKEL (reference sequence). The protocol was immunoSEQ multiplex PCR, while the TCRdb copy is restricted to in-frame clones and leaves out a portion. The sample contains 150,000 to 250,000 clones, approximately 86% of which appear only once. The table lists this clone with a few counts. The chain is built from TRBV3-1 (or the pseudogene TRBV3-2) and TRBJ1-2, with 7 positions matching TRBD1. The sample was PBMCs or T cells enriched from blood (not recorded which). The source is a woman aged 25 to 39 who had recovered from COVID-19. CDR3 sequence (DNA): TGTGCCAGCAGCCAAGAGGGGACAGCCTATGGCTACACCTTC. Protein product: CASSQEGTAYGYTF.